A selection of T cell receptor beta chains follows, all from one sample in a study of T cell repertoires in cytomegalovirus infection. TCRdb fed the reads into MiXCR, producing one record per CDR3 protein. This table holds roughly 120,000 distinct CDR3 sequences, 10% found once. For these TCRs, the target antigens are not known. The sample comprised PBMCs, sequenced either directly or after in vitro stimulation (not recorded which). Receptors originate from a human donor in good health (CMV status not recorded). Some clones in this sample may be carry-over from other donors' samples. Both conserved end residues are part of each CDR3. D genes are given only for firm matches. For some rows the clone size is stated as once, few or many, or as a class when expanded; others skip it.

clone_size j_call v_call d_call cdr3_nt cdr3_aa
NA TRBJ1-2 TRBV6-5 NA TGTGCCAGCAGTTACTCCTCGGACAGCTATGGCTACACCTTC CASSYSSDSYGYTF
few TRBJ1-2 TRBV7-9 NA TGTGCCAGCACGGGGATGCCTATAAACTATGGCTACACCTTC CASTGMPINYGYTF
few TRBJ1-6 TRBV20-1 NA TGCAGTGCTAGATCGGGGCGGGCCCTCCACTTT CSARSGRALHF
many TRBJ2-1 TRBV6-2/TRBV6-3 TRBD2 TGTGCCAGCACCACCGGGACTATGCTCAATGAGCAGTTCTTC CASTTGTMLNEQFF
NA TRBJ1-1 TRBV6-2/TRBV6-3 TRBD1 TGTGCCAGCAGTTACTCTGGGACAGGGAACACTGAAGCTTTCTTT CASSYSGTGNTEAFF
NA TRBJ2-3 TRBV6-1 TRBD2 TGTGCCAGCAGTATCCCGGGACTAGCGGGCACAGATACGCAGTATTTT CASSIPGLAGTDTQYF
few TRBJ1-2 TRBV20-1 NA TGCAGTGCTAGAGATTGGAGGGGAAGGACATATGGCTACACCTTC CSARDWRGRTYGYTF
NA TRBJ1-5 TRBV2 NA TGTGCCAGCAGTGAGATCTGGGCAGGGGATCAGCCCCAGCATTTT CASSEIWAGDQPQHF
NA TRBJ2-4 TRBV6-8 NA TGTGCCAGCAGTTACTCGGGGACCCTCGAGGGGGGGGCCAAAAACATTCAGTACTTC CASSYSGTLEGGAKNIQYF
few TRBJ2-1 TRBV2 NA TGTGCCAGCCGAAGGGACTTCCTCTCCTTTCACAATGAGCAGTTCTTC CASRRDFLSFHNEQFF
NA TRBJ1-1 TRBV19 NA TGTGCCAGTAGTACCAACAGGGCTCCAACTGAAGCTTTCTTT CASSTNRAPTEAFF
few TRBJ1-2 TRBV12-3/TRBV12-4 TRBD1 TGTGCCAGCAGTGTACAGGGGAATAACTATGGCTACACCTTC CASSVQGNNYGYTF